This T cell receptor (beta chain) was sequenced for a study of quantifying T cell responses using KT2 cells. Study in general: RNA was reverse transcribed with TCR alpha and beta constant-region primers. Overall study findings and caveats: Detection of KT2 sequences held at the lowest tested level, about one cell per 100,000 PBMC.

An oligo carrying a UMI was ligated to the cDNA 3' end. First-round PCR used 3 to 4 cycles and beta primers RC1.1 and RC1.2 covering TRBC1 and TRBC2. Each CDR3 protein is one row after TCRdb ran MiXCR on the UMI-ligation and nested PCR reads. Here the sample spans over 25,000 distinct CDR3 sequences, about 9.4% being singletons. Notes on this clonotype: Its target is unknown.

The sample is PBMC spiked with counted cells of clone KT2. The sequence was obtained from a human donor. The sample was PBMCs spiked with cells of the T cell clone KT2.

The CDR3 bases are TGTGCCAGCAGCGATTCGGGGACTCTCTACAATGAGCAGTTCTTC. It codes for CASSDSGTLYNEQFF. This chain uses TRBV9 with TRBJ2-1; tentatively, D is TRBD2 (6 bases). CDR3 length: 15 residues. Trimming took off 3 bases at V and 3 bases at J, with 13 bases between the two ends. Germline lookup yields CDR1 SGDLS and CDR2 YYNGEE.